This T cell receptor beta chain originates from a study of monozygotic twins with inflammatory bowel disease. Per the germline V gene, CDR1 is MDHEN and CDR2 is SYDVKM. CDR3 length: 15 residues. The quantity of total RNA per TCR library was around 3.5 ug. Using the 5' RACE reads, TCRdb records one entry per CDR3 protein without DNA. This table lists around 97,000 distinct CDR3 sequences. Material for sequencing was blood. This TCR came from a human donor with ulcerative colitis or Crohn's disease, or a healthy co-twin of an affected twin (not recorded which). The rearrangement joins TRBV28 to TRBJ2-3; TCRdb reports TRBD2, a call that lacks DNA to check it against. The CDR3 sequence is CASRPLAVLGDTQYF.